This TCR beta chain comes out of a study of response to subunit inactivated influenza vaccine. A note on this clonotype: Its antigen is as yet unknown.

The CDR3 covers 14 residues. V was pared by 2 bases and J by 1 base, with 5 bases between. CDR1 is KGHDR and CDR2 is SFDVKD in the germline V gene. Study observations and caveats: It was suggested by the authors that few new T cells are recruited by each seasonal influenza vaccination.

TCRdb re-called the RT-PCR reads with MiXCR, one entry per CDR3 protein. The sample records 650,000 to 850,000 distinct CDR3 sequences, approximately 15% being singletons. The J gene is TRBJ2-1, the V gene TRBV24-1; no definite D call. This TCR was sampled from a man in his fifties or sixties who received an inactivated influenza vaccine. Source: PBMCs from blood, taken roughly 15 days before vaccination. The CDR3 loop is CATSDWGSYNEQFF. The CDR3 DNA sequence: TGTGCCACCAGTGATTGGGGTTCCTACAATGAGCAGTTCTTC.